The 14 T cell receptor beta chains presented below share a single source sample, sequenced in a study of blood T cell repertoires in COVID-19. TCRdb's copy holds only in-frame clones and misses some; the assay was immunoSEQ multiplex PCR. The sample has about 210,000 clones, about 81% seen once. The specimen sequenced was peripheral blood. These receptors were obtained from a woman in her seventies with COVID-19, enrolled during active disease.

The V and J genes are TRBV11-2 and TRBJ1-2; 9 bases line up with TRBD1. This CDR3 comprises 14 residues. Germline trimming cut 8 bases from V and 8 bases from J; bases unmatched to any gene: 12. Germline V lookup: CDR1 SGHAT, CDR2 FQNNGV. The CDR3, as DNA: TGTGCCAGCTCACGCGGTGGACAGGGGTCAGGCTACACCTTC. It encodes CASSRGGQGSGYTF.

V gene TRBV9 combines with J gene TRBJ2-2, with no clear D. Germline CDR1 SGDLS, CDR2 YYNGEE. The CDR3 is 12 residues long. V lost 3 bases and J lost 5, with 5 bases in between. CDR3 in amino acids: CASSAITGELFF. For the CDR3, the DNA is TGTGCCAGCAGCGCTATTACCGGGGAGCTGTTTTTT.

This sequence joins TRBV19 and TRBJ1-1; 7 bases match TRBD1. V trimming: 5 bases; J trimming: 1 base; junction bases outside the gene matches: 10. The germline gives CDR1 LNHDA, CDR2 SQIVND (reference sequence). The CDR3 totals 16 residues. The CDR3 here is CASSLLPNRGNTEAFF. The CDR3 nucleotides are TGTGCCAGTAGTCTACTGCCCAACAGGGGGAACACTGAAGCTTTCTTT.

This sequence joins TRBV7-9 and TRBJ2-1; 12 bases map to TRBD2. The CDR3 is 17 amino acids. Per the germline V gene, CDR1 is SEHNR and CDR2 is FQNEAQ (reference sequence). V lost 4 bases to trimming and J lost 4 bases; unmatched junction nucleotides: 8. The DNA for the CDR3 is TGTGCCAGCAGCTCGGGACTAGCGGGCGCGGGTTACAATGAGCAGTTCTTC. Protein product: CASSSGLAGAGYNEQFF. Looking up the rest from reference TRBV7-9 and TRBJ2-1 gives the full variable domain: DTGVSQNPRHKITKRGQNVTFRCDPISEHNRLYWYRQTLGQGPEFLTYFQNEAQLEKSRLLSDRFSAERPKGSFSTLEIQRTEQGDSAMYLCASSSGLAGAGYNEQFFGPGTRLTVL.

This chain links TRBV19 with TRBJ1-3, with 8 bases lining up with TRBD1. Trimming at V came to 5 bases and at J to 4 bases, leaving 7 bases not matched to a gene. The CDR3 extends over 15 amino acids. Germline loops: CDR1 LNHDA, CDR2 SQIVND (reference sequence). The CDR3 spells CASSARTGTGNTIYF. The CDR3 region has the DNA TGTGCCAGTAGTGCCCGGACAGGGACAGGAAACACCATATATTTT.

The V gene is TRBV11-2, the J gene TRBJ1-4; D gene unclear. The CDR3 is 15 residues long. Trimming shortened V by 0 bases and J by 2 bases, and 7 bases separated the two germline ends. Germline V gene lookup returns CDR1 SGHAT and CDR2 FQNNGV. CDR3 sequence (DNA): TGTGCCAGCAGCTTAGAACGGAGGACTAATGAAAAACTGTTTTTT. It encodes CASSLERRTNEKLFF.

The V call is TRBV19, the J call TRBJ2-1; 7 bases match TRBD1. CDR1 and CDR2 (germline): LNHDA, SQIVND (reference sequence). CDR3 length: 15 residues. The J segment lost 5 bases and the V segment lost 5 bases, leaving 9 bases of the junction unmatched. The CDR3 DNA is TGTGCCAGTAGTCCACAGGGGACGGGCAACAATGAGCAGTTCTTC. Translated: CASSPQGTGNNEQFF.

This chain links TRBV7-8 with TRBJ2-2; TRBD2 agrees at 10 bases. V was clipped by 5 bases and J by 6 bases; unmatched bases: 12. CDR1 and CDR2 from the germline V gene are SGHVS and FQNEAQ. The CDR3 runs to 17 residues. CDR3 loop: CASSLGWGLAGAGELFF. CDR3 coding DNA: TGTGCCAGCAGCCTGGGGTGGGGGCTAGCGGGAGCCGGGGAGCTGTTTTTT. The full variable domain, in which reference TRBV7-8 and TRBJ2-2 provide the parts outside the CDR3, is GAGVSQSPRYKVAKRGQDVALRCDPISGHVSLFWYQQALGQGPEFLTYFQNEAQLDKSGLPSDRFFAERPEGSVSTLKIQRTQQEDSAVYLCASSLGWGLAGAGELFFGEGSRLTVL.

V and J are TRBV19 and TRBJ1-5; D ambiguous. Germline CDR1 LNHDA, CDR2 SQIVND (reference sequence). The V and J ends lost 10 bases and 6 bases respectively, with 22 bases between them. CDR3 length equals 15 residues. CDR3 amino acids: CATVAGGLNGQPQHF. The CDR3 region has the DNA TGTGCCACGGTAGCTGGAGGTCTTAACGGTCAGCCCCAGCATTTT. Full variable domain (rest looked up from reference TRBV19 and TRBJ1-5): DGGITQSPKYLFRKEGQNVTLSCEQNLNHDAMYWYRQDPGQGLRLIYYSQIVNDFQKGDIAEGYSVSREKKESFPLTVTSAQKNPTAFYLCATVAGGLNGQPQHFGDGTRLSIL.

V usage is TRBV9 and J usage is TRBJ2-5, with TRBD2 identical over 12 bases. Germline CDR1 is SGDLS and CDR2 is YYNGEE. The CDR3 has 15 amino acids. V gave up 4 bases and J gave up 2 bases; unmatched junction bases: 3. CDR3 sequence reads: CASSPGTSGQETQYF. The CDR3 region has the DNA TGTGCCAGCAGCCCCGGGACTAGCGGGCAAGAGACCCAGTACTTC.

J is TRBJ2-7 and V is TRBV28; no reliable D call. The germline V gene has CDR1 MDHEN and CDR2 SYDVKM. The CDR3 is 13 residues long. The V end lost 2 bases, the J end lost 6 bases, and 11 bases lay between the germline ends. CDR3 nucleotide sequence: TGTGCCAGCAGTTTAGGCAAGATCCGCGAGCAGTACTTC. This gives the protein CASSLGKIREQYF.

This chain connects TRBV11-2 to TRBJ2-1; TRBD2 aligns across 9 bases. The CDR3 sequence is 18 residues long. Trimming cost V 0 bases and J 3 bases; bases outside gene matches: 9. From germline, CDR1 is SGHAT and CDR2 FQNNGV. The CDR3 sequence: CASSLDPPAGGFYNEQFF. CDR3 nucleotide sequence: TGTGCCAGCAGCTTAGATCCCCCGGCGGGAGGGTTCTACAATGAGCAGTTCTTC.

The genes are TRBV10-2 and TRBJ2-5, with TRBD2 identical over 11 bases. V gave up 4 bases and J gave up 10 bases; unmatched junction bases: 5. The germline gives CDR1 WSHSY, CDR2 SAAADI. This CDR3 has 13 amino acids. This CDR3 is CASSGGLAGHQYF. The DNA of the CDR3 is TGCGCCAGCAGTGGCGGACTAGCGGGCCACCAGTACTTC.

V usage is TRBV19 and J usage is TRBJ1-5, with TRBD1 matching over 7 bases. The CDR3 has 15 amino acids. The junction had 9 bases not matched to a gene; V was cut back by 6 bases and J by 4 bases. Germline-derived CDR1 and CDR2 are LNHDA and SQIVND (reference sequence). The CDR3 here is CASRTGQEGNQPQHF. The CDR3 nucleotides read TGTGCCAGTAGGACCGGACAGGAGGGAAATCAGCCCCAGCATTTT.